This paragraph reports one T cell receptor beta chain. Its target is not known. Trimming cost V 0 bases and J 4 bases; bases outside gene matches: 4. The CDR3 has 15 amino acids. Germline loops: CDR1 SGHAT, CDR2 FQNNGV. Data came from immunoSEQ multiplex PCR; TCRdb stores just in-frame clones and leaves some out. The sample has some 200,000 clones, roughly 82% seen once. The data were taken from a study of cytomegalovirus exposure and HLA in healthy donors. Study conclusions and caveats: It was reported that the classifier diagnosed cytomegalovirus status with high specificity and sensitivity in both the original and validation cohorts. The study put roughly 160 TCR beta chains on its list as cytomegalovirus-associated. CMV antigen specificity was confirmed in vitro for three CMV-associated chains.

The genes are TRBV11-2 and TRBJ1-2; 8 bases agree with TRBD1. The sequence came from a woman in her thirties in good health and CMV-seropositive. Specimen: PBMCs. The CDR3 nucleotides are TGTGCCAGCAGCTTAGAAAGGACAGGGATCTATGGCTACACCTTC. Translation: CASSLERTGIYGYTF.